This T cell receptor (beta chain) is drawn from a study of shared clonotypes between healthy human individuals. Study-level information: CD4 naive cells filled three plates per donor, CD4 memory three, CD8 naive two and CD8 memory one. Whole-study findings and limits: What limited the represented genetic and exposure-history diversity was the small number of donors. Sharing across four donors was highest in naive CD4 (approximately 5%) and lowest in memory CD8 (approximately 0.4%).

CD45RO negativity and positive selection for CCR7 defined naive CD8 cells, a population that excluded terminally differentiated effector memory CD45RA+ cells. The germline CDR1 and CDR2 sequences are MNHEY and SMNVEV (reference sequence). V gave up 9 bases and J gave up 3 bases, with 17 bases separating them. The CDR3 sequence is 14 residues long. With regard to this clone: The antigen is undetermined.

The study ran the assay at deep level. This table comes from immunoSEQ multiplex PCR, and its TCRdb copy is limited to in-frame clones, with some not included. Of over 2 million clones listed, about 95% were seen once; the top ten hold approximately 1.2%. This receptor was taken from a man between 18 and 29 years old in good health. Sequenced sample: naive CD8+ T cells sorted from blood. J is TRBJ2-5 and V is TRBV27; possible D gene TRBD2, 6 bases. The CDR3 sequence: CARHPLAHEETQYF. In nucleotides, the CDR3 is TGTGCCAGACATCCTCTAGCGCACGAAGAGACCCAGTACTTC.